The T cell receptor beta chain described here comes from a study of T-cell reconstitution after alpha-beta-depleted transplantation in children. Germline trimming cut 5 bases from V and 2 bases from J; bases unmatched to any gene: 4. The CDR3 covers 14 residues. CDR1 DFQATT and CDR2 SNEGSKA come from the germline V gene (reference sequence). General study results and limits: After transplant, at about two months, alpha-beta T cells were reportedly derived from several hundred expanded graft clones. After one year, T-cell counts and TCRbeta diversity mostly came from new T cells.

As regards this clonotype: Its antigen remains unknown.

Library preparation (for TCRbeta) was performed with unique molecular identifiers. TCRdb itself ran the PCR reads through MiXCR, one entry per CDR3 protein. This table has 500,000 to 750,000 distinct CDR3 sequences, 27% appearing once. The receptor's source is a boy under two years old with Wiskott-Aldrich syndrome, due to receive a stem cell transplant. Sequences were derived from PBMCs, sampled before TCRalphabeta/CD19-depleted stem cell transplant. The V gene is TRBV20-1, the J gene TRBJ2-3; TRBD2 matches at 10 bases. This chain's CDR3 is CSASSGRHTDTQYF. In nucleotides, the CDR3 is TGCAGTGCTTCTAGCGGGAGACACACAGATACGCAGTATTTT.